This T cell receptor beta chain was found in a study of early T cells in non-severe SARS-CoV-2 infection. Whole-study context: Chains stayed unpaired after sequencing of bulk RNA from unsorted whole blood. Points from the study as a whole: There was a bias toward anti-spike CD8 responses in VDJdb matching, which missed private and CD4 specificities.

The germline V gene has CDR1 MNHEY and CDR2 SVGAGI. This CDR3 spans 16 amino acids. Between the trimmed V and J ends, which lost 6 bases and 7 bases, there was a span of 19 bases. Individual cDNA molecules were tagged with unique molecular identifiers. TCRdb analysed the 5' RACE reads with MiXCR anew, one entry per CDR3 protein. Of approximately 77,000 distinct CDR3 sequences in the sample, roughly 12% were seen once. The sample holds many counts of this clonotype. Its specificity is not known. The TCR comes from an adult who was a healthcare worker with PCR-confirmed SARS-CoV-2 infection or an uninfected control (not recorded which). The donor label of this sample is uncertain. This chain joins TRBV6-5 and TRBJ1-6; D not certain. Material: whole blood, obtained at baseline. CDR3 residues: CASRAPDGALNSPLHF. CDR3 nucleotide sequence: TGTGCCAGCAGGGCCCCGGACGGCGCGCTGAATTCACCCCTCCACTTT.